There are many counts of the clone carrying this TCR beta chain. What it recognizes is unknown. These data come from a study of regulatory T cells in long-lasting Graves disease. Study-wide background: Those Graves' patients who were newly diagnosed had been on antithyroid drugs under 3 months. Study results and limitations: The study found lower TCR diversity in persistent Graves' patients than in newly diagnosed ones. Fewer public clonotypes were shared by new patients (approximately 970) than by persistent patients (about 2,700). The study found TRBV28, TRBJ1-2 and TRBJ2-5 favored in persistent disease.

V was cut by 0 bases and J by 4 bases, with 8 bases left in between. This CDR3 comprises 13 residues. The germline gives CDR1 SGHRS, CDR2 YFSETQ. Specified time point: newly diagnosed GD, antithyroid drugs for less than 3 months. The authors made the TCR library using RNA they extracted from PBMCs. TCR beta libraries were built with iRepertoire HTBI primers and Arm-PCR of CDR3 regions. Via MiXCR, TCRdb re-called the multiplex PCR reads, giving one row per CDR3 protein. This sample yields approximately 300,000 distinct CDR3 sequences, of which approximately 20% are seen a single time; approximately 35% belongs to the top ten.

This receptor was taken from a female donor with Graves disease. The source material was peripheral blood mononuclear cells (PBMCs), sampled at new diagnosis, from a patient treated with antithyroid drugs. The rearrangement links TRBV5-1 to TRBJ2-7; possibly TRBD1 for D (5 bases). The CDR3 DNA reads as TGCGCCAGCAGCTTGGATGACAGATACGAGCAGTACTTC. This sequence encodes CASSLDDRYEQYF.